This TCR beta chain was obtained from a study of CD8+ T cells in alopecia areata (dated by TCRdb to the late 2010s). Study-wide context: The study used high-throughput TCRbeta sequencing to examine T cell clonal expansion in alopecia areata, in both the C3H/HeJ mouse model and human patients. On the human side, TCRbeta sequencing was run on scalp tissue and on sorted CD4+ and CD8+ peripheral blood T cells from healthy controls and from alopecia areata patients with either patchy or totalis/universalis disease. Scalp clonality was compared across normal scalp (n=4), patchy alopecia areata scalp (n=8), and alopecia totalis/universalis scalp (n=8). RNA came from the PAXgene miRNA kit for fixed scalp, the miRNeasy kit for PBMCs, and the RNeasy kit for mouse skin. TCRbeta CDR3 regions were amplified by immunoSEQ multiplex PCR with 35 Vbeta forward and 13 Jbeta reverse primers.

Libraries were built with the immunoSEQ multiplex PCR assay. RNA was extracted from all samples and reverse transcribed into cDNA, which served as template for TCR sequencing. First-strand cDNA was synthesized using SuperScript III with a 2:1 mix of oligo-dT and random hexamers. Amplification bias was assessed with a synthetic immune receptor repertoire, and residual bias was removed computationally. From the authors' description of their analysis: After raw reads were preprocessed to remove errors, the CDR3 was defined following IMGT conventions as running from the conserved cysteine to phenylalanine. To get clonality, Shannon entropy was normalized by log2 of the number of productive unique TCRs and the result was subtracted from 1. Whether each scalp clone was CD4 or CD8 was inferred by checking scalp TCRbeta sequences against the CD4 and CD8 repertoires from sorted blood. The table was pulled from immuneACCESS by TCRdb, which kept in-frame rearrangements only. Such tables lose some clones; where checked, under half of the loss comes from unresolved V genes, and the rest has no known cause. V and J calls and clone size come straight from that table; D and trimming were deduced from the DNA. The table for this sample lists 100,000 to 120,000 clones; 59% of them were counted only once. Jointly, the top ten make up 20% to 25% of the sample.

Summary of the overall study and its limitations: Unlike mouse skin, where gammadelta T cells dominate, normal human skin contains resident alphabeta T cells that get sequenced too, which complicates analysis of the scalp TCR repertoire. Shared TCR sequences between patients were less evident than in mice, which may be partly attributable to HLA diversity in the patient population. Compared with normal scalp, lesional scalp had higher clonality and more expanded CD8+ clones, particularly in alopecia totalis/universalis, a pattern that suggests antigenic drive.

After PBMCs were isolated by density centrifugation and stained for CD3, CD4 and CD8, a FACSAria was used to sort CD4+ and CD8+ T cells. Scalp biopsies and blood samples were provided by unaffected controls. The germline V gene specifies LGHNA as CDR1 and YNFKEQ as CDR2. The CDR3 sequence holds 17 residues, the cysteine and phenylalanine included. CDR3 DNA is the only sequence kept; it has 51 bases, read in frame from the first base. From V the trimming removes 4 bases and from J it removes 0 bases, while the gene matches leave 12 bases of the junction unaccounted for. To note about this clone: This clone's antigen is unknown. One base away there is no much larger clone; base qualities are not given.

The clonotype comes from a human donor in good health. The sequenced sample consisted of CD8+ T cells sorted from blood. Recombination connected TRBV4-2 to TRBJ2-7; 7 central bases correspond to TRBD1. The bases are TGTGCCAGCAGCCGATCCTGGCCCTGGGACAGCTCCTACGAGCAGTACTTC. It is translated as CASSRSWPWDSSYEQYF.